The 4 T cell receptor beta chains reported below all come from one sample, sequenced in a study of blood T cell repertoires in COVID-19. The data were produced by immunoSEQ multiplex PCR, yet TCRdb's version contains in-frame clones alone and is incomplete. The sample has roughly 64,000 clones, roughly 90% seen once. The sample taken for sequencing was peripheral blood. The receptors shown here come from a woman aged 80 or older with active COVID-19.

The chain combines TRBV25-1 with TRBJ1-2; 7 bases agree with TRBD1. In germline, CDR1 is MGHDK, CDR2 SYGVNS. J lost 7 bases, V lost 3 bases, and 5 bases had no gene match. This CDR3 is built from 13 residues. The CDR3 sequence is CASSESYRGGYTF. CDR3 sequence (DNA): TGTGCCAGCAGTGAGTCGTACAGGGGTGGCTACACCTTC.

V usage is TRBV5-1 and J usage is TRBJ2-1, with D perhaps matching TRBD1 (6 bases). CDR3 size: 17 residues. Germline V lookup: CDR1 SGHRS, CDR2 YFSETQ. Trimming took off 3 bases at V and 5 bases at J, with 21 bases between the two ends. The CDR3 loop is CASSWPNDRLRDNEQFF. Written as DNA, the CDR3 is TGCGCCAGCAGCTGGCCAAACGACAGGCTACGAGACAATGAGCAGTTCTTC.

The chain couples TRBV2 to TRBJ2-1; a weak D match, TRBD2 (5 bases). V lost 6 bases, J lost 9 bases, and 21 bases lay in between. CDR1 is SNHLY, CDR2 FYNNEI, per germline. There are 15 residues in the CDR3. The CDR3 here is CASRPSLGEWGEQFF. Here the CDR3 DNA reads TGTGCCAGCAGACCGAGTCTCGGGGAATGGGGTGAGCAGTTCTTC.

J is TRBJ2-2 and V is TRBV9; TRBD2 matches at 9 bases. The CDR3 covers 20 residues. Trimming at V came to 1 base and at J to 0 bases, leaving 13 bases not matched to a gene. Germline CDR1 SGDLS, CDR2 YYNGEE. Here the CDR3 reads CASSVSLAGGPGANTGELFF. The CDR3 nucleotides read TGTGCCAGCAGCGTATCGCTCGCGGGAGGGCCCGGCGCGAACACCGGGGAGCTGTTTTTT.